These 18 T cell receptor beta chains were sequenced from one sample in a study of radiotherapy plus CTLA-4 blockade in lung cancer. Using immunoSEQ multiplex PCR, the repertoire was profiled, and TCRdb retains in-frame clones only, with some absent. The sample holds some 100,000 clones, around 86% seen once. The sample consisted of peripheral blood, taken from a patient treated with radiotherapy plus ipilimumab. The origin of the receptors is a human donor with non-small cell lung cancer that progressed on radiotherapy plus ipilimumab.

V usage is TRBV4-3 and J usage is TRBJ1-1; D not resolved. In germline, CDR1 is LGHNA, CDR2 YSLEER. V shed 0 bases and J shed 1 base, with 9 bases lying between them. The CDR3 has 15 amino acids. CDR3 amino acids: CASSQDLQTNTEAFF. In nucleotides, the CDR3 is TGCGCCAGCAGCCAAGATTTACAGACGAACACTGAAGCTTTCTTT.

The chain joins TRBV4-3 to TRBJ2-5; tentative D call: TRBD1 (5 bases). Germline V gives CDR1 LGHNA, CDR2 YSLEER. V was trimmed by 0 bases and J by 9 bases, leaving 11 bases between them. The CDR3 contains 13 residues. The CDR3 DNA reads TGCGCCAGCAGCCAAGATTTACAGGCGGCCCAGTACTTC. It yields the protein CASSQDLQAAQYF.

This clone was picked up a small number of times. The genes are TRBV6-5 and TRBJ2-5, with D possibly matching TRBD1 (6 bases). Germline V lookup: CDR1 MNHEY, CDR2 SVGAGI. The CDR3 is 16 amino acids. V was cut by 0 bases and J by 4 bases, with 15 bases left in between. The CDR3 coding sequence is TGTGCCAGCAGTTACTCGTTTTCAGGGGCCGGAGAGACCCAGTACTTC. Protein: CASSYSFSGAGETQYF.

J is TRBJ1-1 and V is TRBV4-3; 7 bases agree with TRBD1. Germline-derived CDR1 and CDR2 are LGHNA and YSLEER. The CDR3 is 15 residues long. The ends lost 2 bases at V and 1 base at J; junction bases unmatched: 4. This chain's CDR3 is CASSQSDRTNTEAFF. The CDR3 region has the DNA TGCGCCAGCAGCCAATCGGACAGGACGAACACTGAAGCTTTCTTT.

The gene calls are TRBV7-2 and TRBJ2-3; D gene unclear. Trimming left V 5 bases short and J 0 bases short, with 9 bases between. Germline lookup yields CDR1 SGHTA and CDR2 FQGNSA. The CDR3 has 14 residues. CDR3 DNA: TGTGCCAGCAGCCCTAGGGATAGCACAGATACGCAGTATTTT. Amino acids: CASSPRDSTDTQYF.

The genes are TRBV4-3 and TRBJ1-2; D not resolved. CDR3 length equals 15 residues. Germline CDR1 is LGHNA and CDR2 is YSLEER. With 1 base removed from V and 0 bases from J, the gap between germline ends came to 9 bases. The CDR3 sequence is CASSQVWGANYGYTF. For the CDR3, the DNA is TGCGCCAGCAGCCAAGTTTGGGGAGCTAACTATGGCTACACCTTC.

This rearrangement joins TRBV27 to TRBJ2-7; TRBD1 aligns across 9 bases. CDR1 is MNHEY, CDR2 SMNVEV, per germline (reference sequence). The CDR3 sequence is 14 residues long. Trimming took 3 bases from V and 4 from J; bases not matched to a gene: 4. In nucleotides, the CDR3 is TGTGCCAGCAGTTTGGTGACAGGGGGTTACGAGCAGTACTTC. Translated, it gives CASSLVTGGYEQYF.

This chain uses TRBV7-2 with TRBJ1-4, with a tentative D call TRBD1 (6 bases). CDR1 and CDR2 (germline): SGHTA, FQGNSA. The germline V and J ends were trimmed by 5 bases and 8 bases, with 18 bases remaining between them. This CDR3 region has 15 residues. The CDR3 region has the DNA TGTGCCAGCAGCCCTCCCGGGGGCGGGCAAGAAAAACTGTTTTTT. It specifies CASSPPGGGQEKLFF.

The V and J genes are TRBV19 and TRBJ1-1, with a weak D call TRBD1 (5 bases). The V end lost 1 base, the J end lost 4 bases, and 16 bases lay between the germline ends. CDR3 length equals 16 residues. Germline V CDR1 and CDR2: LNHDA, SQIVND (reference sequence). The CDR3 sequence: CASSIGRGRALTEAFF. As DNA, the CDR3 is TGTGCCAGTAGTATAGGTCGAGGCAGGGCCCTCACTGAAGCTTTCTTT.

The chain employs TRBV5-6 and TRBJ2-3; 15 nucleotides align to TRBD2. This CDR3 has 16 amino acids. Germline loops: CDR1 SGHDT, CDR2 YYEEEE. J gave up 4 bases and V 3 bases, and 3 bases lay outside the gene matches. The CDR3 DNA follows: TGTGCCAGCAGCTGGCGGACTAGCGGGGGGGCAGATACGCAGTATTTT. This sequence encodes CASSWRTSGGADTQYF.

This clone was counted between two and nine times. The J gene is TRBJ1-5, the V gene TRBV6-6; TRBD1 aligns across 8 bases. The CDR3 is 16 residues long. Trimming took 2 bases from V and 7 from J; bases not matched to a gene: 10. From germline, CDR1 is MNHNY and CDR2 SVGAGI (reference sequence). CDR3 in DNA: TGTGCCAGCAGTTACACCGTGGACAGGGTAGGACAGCCCCAGCATTTT. It encodes CASSYTVDRVGQPQHF.

This clone was counted a single time. J is TRBJ2-2 and V is TRBV6-1; tentative D call: TRBD1 (6 bases). The CDR3 extends over 14 amino acids. CDR1 MNHNS and CDR2 SASEGT come from the germline V gene. The V gene lost 6 bases and the J gene lost 0 bases, with 8 bases spanning the gap. Written as DNA, the CDR3 is TGTGCCAGCAGAGGGGGAGCGAACACCGGGGAGCTGTTTTTT. It yields the protein CASRGGANTGELFF.

The chain recombines TRBV28 with TRBJ2-5; 11 bases align to TRBD2. The CDR3 extends over 17 amino acids. Unmatched junction bases numbered 8, after V lost 1 base and J lost 4 bases. The germline V gene has CDR1 MDHEN and CDR2 SYDVKM. CDR3 in DNA: TGTGCCAGCAGTTTATTCCGACTAGCGGGATCCCCAGAGACCCAGTACTTC. Amino acids: CASSLFRLAGSPETQYF.

This clone was counted only a few times. The J gene is TRBJ1-1, the V gene TRBV5-4; maybe TRBD1 (5 bases). Germline values: CDR1 SGHNT, CDR2 YYREEE (reference sequence). Trimming cost V 6 bases and J 8 bases, with 20 bases left between them. CDR3 length: 14 amino acids. The CDR3 DNA reads TGTGCCAGCACCGGGGGTGTCGAGAGGTTCGAAGCTTTCTTT. This sequence encodes CASTGGVERFEAFF.

In its sample, this clone was seen a few times. This chain connects TRBV6-7 to TRBJ1-1, with D possibly being TRBD1 (5 bases). TRBV6-7 belongs to the ORF category, with a function that is uncertain. The CDR3 has 16 residues. Between the trimmed V and J ends, which lost 5 bases and 1 base, there was a span of 17 bases. The CDR3, as DNA: TGTGCCAGCAGTAATCAACCGGGACCGGGGAACACTGAAGCTTTCTTT. Encoded protein: CASSNQPGPGNTEAFF.

This clone came up a few times. The V and J genes are TRBV5-5 and TRBJ2-7; D possibly matches TRBD1 or TRBD2 (6 bases each). The V end was cut by 1 base, the J end by 6 bases, with 17 bases between. CDR3 length: 15 residues. The germline gives CDR1 SGHKS, CDR2 YYEKEE (reference sequence). The CDR3 sequence: CASSLMGGDTAEQYF. As DNA, the CDR3 is TGTGCCAGCAGCTTGATGGGGGGCGATACAGCCGAGCAGTACTTC. The entire variable domain, with the rest obtained from reference TRBV5-5 and TRBJ2-7, is as follows: DAGVTQSPTHLIKTRGQQVTLRCSPISGHKSVSWYQQVLGQGPQFIFQYYEKEERGRGNFPDRFSARQFPNYSSELNVNALLLGDSALYLCASSLMGGDTAEQYFGPGTRLTVT.

This clone was seen a few times. The rearrangement links TRBV5-1 to TRBJ1-2, with 8 bases aligning to TRBD1. The V gene end was trimmed by 2 bases and the J gene end by 0 bases; junction bases not matched to a gene: 12. CDR1 and CDR2 (germline): SGHRS, YFSETQ. The CDR3 length is 18 residues. Here the CDR3 reads CASSFFSGGEGANYGYTF. CDR3 nucleotide sequence: TGCGCCAGCAGCTTTTTTTCAGGGGGCGAGGGAGCTAACTATGGCTACACCTTC.

The chain combines TRBV19 with TRBJ1-2; no definite D call. This CDR3 contains 13 residues. Trimming stripped 3 bases from V and 2 bases from J, with 7 bases between. The germline V gene has CDR1 LNHDA and CDR2 SQIVND (reference sequence). The CDR3 loop reads CASSIGENYGYTF. The CDR3 DNA sequence: TGTGCCAGTAGTATTGGGGAGAACTATGGCTACACCTTC.